This T cell receptor beta chain is from a study of glioma-infiltrating T cells after dendritic cell vaccination. Across the whole study: Dendritic cell vaccination trial patients had either newly diagnosed or recurrent glioblastoma.

Assay: immunoSEQ multiplex PCR; the TCRdb copy retains only in-frame clones and omits some. The sample carries over 90,000 clones, 75% to 90% recorded once. Germline V gene lookup returns CDR1 SQVTM and CDR2 ANQGSEA. The V end was cut by 2 bases, the J end by 5 bases, with 16 bases between. CDR3 length equals 15 residues. Time point of the sample: after dendritic cell vaccination, including at tumor progression/relapse. The sequence was obtained from a human donor with glioblastoma. The chain joins TRBV29-1 to TRBJ2-1; perhaps TRBD2 as D (6 bases). Specimen: blood, collected after dendritic cell vaccination. The CDR3 DNA sequence: TGCAGCGTTGAACGTGCGGAGGGCCCTAACAATGAGCAGTTCTTC. Translating gives CSVERAEGPNNEQFF.